These T cell receptor beta chains were read from a single sample in a study of blood T cell repertoires in COVID-19. Sequencing was performed with immunoSEQ multiplex PCR; in TCRdb, only in-frame clones are kept and a portion is missing. The sample consists of some 100,000 clones, around 85% of them appearing once. The source material was peripheral blood. Source of these receptors: a woman aged 65 to 85 with active or convalescent COVID-19. CDR3s include the opening cysteine and the closing phenylalanine or tryptophan. The D gene is left open where the match is weak. Clone size is not always given. Where it is, it says once, few, many or a class for expanded clones.

V gene	J gene	clone size	D gene	CDR3 protein	CDR3 DNA
TRBV19	TRBJ2-3	NA	TRBD1	CASSQTGGHTDTQYF	TGTGCCAGTAGCCAGACAGGGGGCCACACAGATACGCAGTATTTT
TRBV5-1	TRBJ2-5	NA	NA	CASSFFGGGAKETQYF	TGCGCCAGCAGTTTTTTTGGTGGGGGGGCGAAAGAGACCCAGTACTTC
TRBV13	TRBJ1-6	NA	TRBD1	CASSLGQDRGRSPLHF	TGTGCCAGCAGCTTAGGCCAGGACAGGGGACGGTCACCCCTCCACTTT
TRBV20-1	TRBJ2-1	NA	TRBD1	CSASDRGKNEQFF	TGCAGTGCGAGTGACAGGGGGAAGAATGAGCAGTTCTTC
TRBV19	TRBJ1-5	NA	TRBD1	CASSMGQGLNQPQHF	TGTGCCAGTAGTATGGGACAGGGCCTAAATCAGCCCCAGCATTTT
TRBV19	TRBJ2-3	once	NA	CASSAGSAGTDTQYF	TGTGCCAGTAGTGCCGGGAGCGCAGGAACAGATACGCAGTATTTT
TRBV4-3	TRBJ2-3	NA	NA	CASSPTYTDTQYF	TGCGCCAGCAGCCCCACCTACACAGATACGCAGTATTTT
TRBV27	TRBJ2-7	NA	NA	CASSLKQGWYEQYF	TGTGCCAGCAGTTTAAAACAGGGTTGGTACGAGCAGTACTTC
TRBV5-1	TRBJ1-2	NA	NA	CASSLGSGRNYGYTF	TGCGCCAGCAGCTTGGGATCCGGTCGTAACTATGGCTACACCTTC
TRBV30	TRBJ2-1	NA	NA	CAWSVTTIISNEQFF	TGTGCCTGGAGTGTCACAACTATCATTTCCAATGAGCAGTTCTTC
TRBV28	TRBJ1-3	NA	NA	CASSFGGTGNTIYF	TGTGCCAGCAGTTTTGGAGGAACTGGAAACACCATATATTTT
TRBV19	TRBJ1-5	NA	TRBD1	CASSIDMGQGAYQPQHF	TGTGCCAGTAGTATAGATATGGGACAGGGGGCCTATCAGCCCCAGCATTTT
TRBV28	TRBJ2-1	NA	NA	CASGRPGNEQFF	TGTGCCAGCGGAAGACCGGGAAATGAGCAGTTCTTC
TRBV7-2	TRBJ2-2	NA	NA	CASSFTGRGASGELFF	TGTGCCAGCAGCTTTACTGGGAGGGGGGCATCCGGGGAGCTGTTTTTT
TRBV7-6	TRBJ2-7	few	TRBD1	CASSFGTGEYEQYF	TGTGCCAGCAGCTTCGGGACAGGGGAATACGAGCAGTACTTC
TRBV11-2	TRBJ2-7	NA	TRBD2	CASSLDSASGAPYEQYF	TGTGCCAGCAGCTTAGATTCGGCGAGCGGGGCCCCATACGAGCAGTACTTC
TRBV20-1	TRBJ2-1	NA	NA	CSASRAEGQFF	TGCAGTGCTAGTCGGGCTGAGGGGCAGTTCTTC
TRBV5-1	TRBJ1-2	NA	NA	CASRKQESDGYTF	TGCGCCAGCAGGAAACAGGAATCAGATGGCTACACCTTC
TRBV7-2	TRBJ2-3	NA	TRBD2	CASSLEFGTSAQYF	TGTGCCAGCAGCTTAGAATTTGGGACTAGCGCCCAGTATTTT
TRBV10-3	TRBJ1-3	few	TRBD1	CAIRRDSGNTIYF	TGTGCCATCAGAAGGGACAGTGGAAACACCATATATTTT
TRBV6-6	TRBJ1-6	NA	TRBD1	CASSLDRGGSPLHF	TGTGCCAGCAGTTTGGACAGGGGGGGATCACCCCTCCACTTT
TRBV6-5	TRBJ1-2	NA	TRBD1	CASRKLGTGADGYTF	TGTGCCAGCAGGAAGTTGGGGACAGGGGCAGATGGCTACACCTTC
TRBV28	TRBJ1-2	NA	NA	CASSFYSGVKNGYTF	TGTGCCAGCAGTTTCTACTCAGGGGTGAAAAATGGCTACACCTTC
TRBV19	TRBJ1-5	few	NA	CASSPGTLNQPQHF	TGTGCCAGTAGTCCCGGGACACTGAATCAGCCCCAGCATTTT
TRBV5-4	TRBJ2-3	once	TRBD2	CASSLEGTSGSYGTDTQYF	TGTGCCAGCAGCTTGGAAGGGACTAGCGGGAGTTACGGCACAGATACGCAGTATTTT
TRBV7-8	TRBJ1-4	once	NA	CASRLTNSPATNEKLFF	TGTGCCAGCAGACTTACGAACAGCCCTGCAACTAATGAAAAACTGTTTTTT
TRBV6-5	TRBJ1-2	NA	NA	CASSIDWGLNYGYTF	TGTGCCAGCAGTATAGACTGGGGGCTCAACTATGGCTACACCTTC
TRBV21-1	TRBJ1-1	NA	NA	CASSKWQERAFF	TGTGCCAGCAGCAAGTGGCAGGAACGAGCTTTCTTT
TRBV23-1	TRBJ2-7	few	NA	CASTHYRVPYEQYF	TGCGCCAGCACTCACTACAGGGTGCCCTACGAGCAGTACTTC
TRBV19	TRBJ2-1	few	NA	CASSIRHLYNEQFF	TGTGCCAGTAGTATCCGACACCTATACAATGAGCAGTTCTTC
TRBV4-1	TRBJ2-1	few	NA	CASSQQPSSNEQFF	TGCGCCAGCAGCCAACAACCATCTAGTAACGAGCAGTTCTTC
TRBV10-3	TRBJ2-7	few	TRBD2	CAISESAGGGAAYEQYF	TGTGCCATCAGTGAGTCGGCTGGCGGGGGGGCCGCTTACGAGCAGTACTTC
TRBV6-1	TRBJ1-1	NA	NA	CASSEIVGQGNTEAFF	TGTGCCAGCAGTGAAATCGTGGGGCAGGGGAACACTGAAGCTTTCTTT
TRBV28	TRBJ1-5	once	NA	CASSYRASNQPQHF	TGTGCCAGCAGTTACAGGGCGAGCAATCAGCCCCAGCATTTT
TRBV6-2/TRBV6-3	TRBJ2-7	once	NA	CASSPVLDRFRSSYEQYF	TGTGCCAGCAGCCCAGTCCTAGACAGATTCAGGAGCTCCTACGAGCAGTACTTC
TRBV12-3/TRBV12-4	TRBJ2-5	NA	NA	CASNRQGGETQYF	TGTGCCAGCAACCGCCAGGGTGGGGAGACCCAGTACTTC
TRBV7-9	TRBJ2-3	once	NA	CASSPRALALSTDTQYF	TGTGCCAGCAGCCCCCGAGCCCTTGCCCTGAGCACAGATACGCAGTATTTT
TRBV5-1	TRBJ1-3	few	NA	CASSLGGENTIYF	TGCGCCAGCAGCTTGGGCGGGGAAAACACCATATATTTT
TRBV5-4	TRBJ2-7	NA	TRBD1	CASSNPGTVSYEQYF	TGTGCCAGCAGCAACCCCGGGACAGTCTCCTACGAGCAGTACTTC
TRBV10-3	TRBJ1-1	NA	NA	CAISDPSGRGGTEAFF	TGTGCCATCAGTGATCCCTCGGGCAGGGGTGGCACTGAAGCTTTCTTT
TRBV3-1/TRBV3-2	TRBJ1-1	NA	TRBD1	CASSVGQGATEAFF	TGTGCCAGCAGCGTCGGACAGGGGGCAACTGAAGCTTTCTTT
TRBV2	TRBJ1-6	NA	TRBD1	CASSGQGRESPLHF	TGTGCCAGCAGCGGACAGGGTCGAGAGTCACCCCTCCACTTT
TRBV2	TRBJ1-1	NA	NA	CASKGTFDTEAFF	TGTGCCAGCAAAGGGACTTTTGACACTGAAGCTTTCTTT
TRBV27	TRBJ1-1	NA	NA	CASSWGGNTEAFF	TGTGCCAGCAGTTGGGGGGGGAACACTGAAGCTTTCTTT
TRBV11-2	TRBJ1-1	NA	NA	CASTGGGRWVF	TGTGCCAGCACCGGGGGGGGGCGTTGGGTCTTT
TRBV11-2	TRBJ2-5	once	NA	CASSLATDIQETQYF	TGTGCCAGCAGCTTAGCCACAGACATCCAAGAGACCCAGTACTTC
TRBV3-1/TRBV3-2	TRBJ2-6	NA	NA	CASSLMSGANVLTF	TGTGCCAGCAGCCTCATGAGTGGGGCCAACGTCCTGACTTTC
TRBV12-3/TRBV12-4	TRBJ2-3	NA	NA	CASSKQGTDTQYF	TGTGCCAGCAGTAAACAGGGTACAGATACGCAGTATTTT
TRBV19	TRBJ1-4	NA	NA	CASSTSDRSNEKLFF	TGTGCCAGTAGTACCTCCGACAGGAGTAATGAAAAACTGTTTTTT
TRBV7-9	TRBJ2-3	NA	TRBD1	CASSQGEDTQYF	TGTGCCAGCAGCCAGGGGGAAGATACGCAGTATTTT
TRBV18	TRBJ1-4	NA	NA	CASSPTGGEKLFF	TGTGCCAGCTCACCGACAGGTGGCGAAAAACTGTTTTTT
TRBV28	TRBJ1-3	NA	NA	CASGLGNTIYF	TGTGCCAGCGGGCTTGGAAACACCATATATTTT
TRBV19	TRBJ1-5	NA	TRBD1	CASRDREGQPQHF	TGTGCCAGTAGAGACAGGGAAGGTCAGCCCCAGCATTTT
TRBV27	TRBJ2-3	NA	NA	CASRTTVGGTQYF	TGTGCCAGCAGAACGACCGTGGGGGGTACGCAGTATTTT
TRBV10-3	TRBJ2-3	NA	TRBD2	CATRAGGQTDTQYF	TGTGCCACCAGGGCGGGGGGGCAAACAGATACGCAGTATTTT
TRBV6-2/TRBV6-3	TRBJ1-4	NA	TRBD1	CASSRQGEKLFF	TGTGCCAGCAGTCGACAGGGGGAAAAACTGTTTTTT